This TCR beta chain was identified in a study of cytomegalovirus exposure and HLA in healthy donors. Study observations and caveats: About 87% or about 30% of the time was how often most TCR beta V segments were productive, according to an earlier analysis.

With 60 Vbeta and 13 Jbeta primers, the PCR was carried out. Repertoires were generated with immunoSEQ multiplex PCR, while TCRdb's copy carries only in-frame clones and drops some. The table lists some 100,000 clones, just under 70% of them singletons, with about 15% in the top ten. In this sample, this clone turned up once. Antigen: not known. The CDR3 consists of 16 residues. Looked up from germline, CDR1 is SGHAT and CDR2 is FQNNGV. After removal of 3 bases from V and 10 bases from J, the junction contained 12 bases not matched to a gene. The clonotype comes from a woman in her fifties or sixties in good health and CMV-seropositive. Sequences were obtained from PBMCs. The J gene is TRBJ2-1, the V gene TRBV11-2, with 10 positions matching TRBD2. In DNA, the CDR3 is TGTGCCAGCAGCTTGCCAGCGGGAGGGCCCTTGGTCGAGCAGTTCTTC. Protein: CASSLPAGGPLVEQFF. The full variable domain, rest sourced from reference TRBV11-2 and TRBJ2-1, is EAGVAQSPRYKIIEKRQSVAFWCNPISGHATLYWYQQILGQGPKLLIQFQNNGVVDDSQLPKDRFSAERLKGVDSTLKIQPAKLEDSAVYLCASSLPAGGPLVEQFFGPGTRLTVL.